The source of this T cell receptor (beta chain) is a study of a mutant IDH1 vaccine in newly diagnosed glioma. For the study at large: Vaccines were first given 4-6 weeks after radiotherapy alone, or with temozolomide cycles. Of treated patients, around 60% were men and roughly 38% women, averaging about 40 years.

Time point described: week 47, end of study. Vaccine doses each comprised 300 ug of mutant IDH1 20-mer peptide, with topical imiquimod. The ends lost 5 bases at V and 2 bases at J; junction bases unmatched: 13. This CDR3 has 17 residues. The germline gives CDR1 SEHNR, CDR2 FQNEAQ (reference sequence). This clone was seen a single time. Its target is not known. The table came from immunoSEQ multiplex PCR; TCRdb's copy has only in-frame clones and leaves some out. The table lists about 34,000 clones, around 87% of them singletons. This material consisted of PBMCs, taken from a glioma patient whose treatment included an IDH1 peptide vaccine. V usage is TRBV7-9 and J usage is TRBJ2-7; 9 bases align to TRBD1. The source is a woman aged 30 to 39 with glioma. Here the CDR3 reads CASSLTEGQGSTYEQYF. CDR3 DNA sequence: TGTGCCAGCAGCCTTACAGAAGGACAGGGGAGCACCTACGAGCAGTACTTC.